The T cell receptor (beta chain) under discussion was sequenced for a study of patients and donors after allogeneic stem cell transplantation. TCRdb re-called the RT-PCR reads with MiXCR, one entry per CDR3 protein. The data show 390,000 or so distinct CDR3 sequences, approximately 16% seen once. The CDR3 sequence is 16 residues long. Trimming took 4 bases from V and 0 from J, leaving 13 bases between them. Germline V gives CDR1 SGHRS, CDR2 YFSETQ. The source material was blood, either unsorted or a sorted T cell fraction (not recorded which). The receptor was derived from a human donor who was either an allogeneic HSCT recipient or a stem cell or donor lymphocyte infusion donor (not recorded which). It is not recorded whose cells these are; they may come from a transplant donor. V gene TRBV5-1 combines with J gene TRBJ2-2; D tentatively reads TRBD1 or TRBD2 (5 bases each). In nucleotides, the CDR3 is TGCGCCAGCAGCCGCCTGGGGACCTCGAACACCGGGGAGCTGTTTTTT. Its protein is CASSRLGTSNTGELFF. The variable domain in full, completed from reference TRBV5-1 and TRBJ2-2, reads KAGVTQTPRYLIKTRGQQVTLSCSPISGHRSVSWYQQTPGQGLQFLFEYFSETQRNKGNFPGRFSGRQFSNSRSEMNVSTLELGDSALYLCASSRLGTSNTGELFFGEGSRLTVL.